Listed below are T cell receptor beta chains from one sample, sequenced in a study of blood T cells in healthy people across ages. TCRdb reanalysed the 5' RACE reads using MiXCR and keeps one entry per CDR3 protein. Here the sample spans 1.5 million to 2 million distinct CDR3 sequences, over 25% being singletons. The sequencing input was blood. Receptors originate from a woman in her twenties or thirties in good health. The CDR3 runs from the conserved cysteine through the conserved F or W. Each record gives: CDR3 DNA, CDR3 protein, clone size, D gene, V gene, J gene. D genes are given only for firm matches. Expanded clones are given a class, and other clones once, few, many or no size at all.

CDR3 DNA: TGTGCCAGCAACTACGGGGGCCCCAGGGACAATGAGCAGTTCTTC
CDR3 protein: CASNYGGPRDNEQFF
clone size: .
D gene: .
V gene: TRBV2
J gene: TRBJ2-1

CDR3 DNA: TGCAGCGAGAGCCATATACAAGAGACCCAGTACTTC
CDR3 protein: CSESHIQETQYF
clone size: many
D gene: .
V gene: TRBV29-1
J gene: TRBJ2-5

CDR3 DNA: TGTGCCATCAGTGTAACTAGTAGTGGGTACGAGCAGTACTTC
CDR3 protein: CAISVTSSGYEQYF
clone size: many
D gene: .
V gene: TRBV10-3
J gene: TRBJ2-7

CDR3 DNA: TGCGCCAGCAACCAAGATCCGGGGACCTCCTACGAGCAGTACTTC
CDR3 protein: CASNQDPGTSYEQYF
clone size: .
D gene: .
V gene: TRBV4-1
J gene: TRBJ2-7

CDR3 DNA: TGCAGTGCTAGAGAGGGTAGCGGGAGACCCTACGAGCAGTACTTC
CDR3 protein: CSAREGSGRPYEQYF
clone size: .
D gene: TRBD2
V gene: TRBV20-1
J gene: TRBJ2-7

CDR3 DNA: TGTGCCTGGAGTGTACCGGACATGCACACCGGGGAGCTGTTTTTT
CDR3 protein: CAWSVPDMHTGELFF
clone size: .
D gene: .
V gene: TRBV30
J gene: TRBJ2-2

CDR3 DNA: TGTGCCGGCAGTTTAGGCAGTGAAAACATTCAGTACTTC
CDR3 protein: CAGSLGSENIQYF
clone size: .
D gene: .
V gene: TRBV28
J gene: TRBJ2-4

CDR3 DNA: TGTGCCAGCAGCCCGGGGAAAGCGGGGGCCTACGAGCAGTACTTC
CDR3 protein: CASSPGKAGAYEQYF
clone size: .
D gene: TRBD2
V gene: TRBV7-3
J gene: TRBJ2-7

CDR3 DNA: TGCAGTGCCTACAGGGGGCTAGCGGGAGAGGCTGGCGAGCAGTTCTTC
CDR3 protein: CSAYRGLAGEAGEQFF
clone size: many
D gene: .
V gene: TRBV20-1
J gene: TRBJ2-1

CDR3 DNA: TGTGCCAGCAGTCGGACTAGCGGCCTCTCCTACGAGCAGTACTTC
CDR3 protein: CASSRTSGLSYEQYF
clone size: few
D gene: TRBD2
V gene: TRBV12-3/TRBV12-4
J gene: TRBJ2-7

CDR3 DNA: TGTGCCATCAGTTCTATTGCGGGAGGGCCCGCAGATACGCAGTATTTT
CDR3 protein: CAISSIAGGPADTQYF
clone size: few
D gene: TRBD2
V gene: TRBV10-3
J gene: TRBJ2-3

CDR3 DNA: TGTGCCACCAGTGATTCCCGAGGAGGGCGGGTAGATACGCAGTATTTT
CDR3 protein: CATSDSRGGRVDTQYF
clone size: .
D gene: .
V gene: TRBV24-1
J gene: TRBJ2-3